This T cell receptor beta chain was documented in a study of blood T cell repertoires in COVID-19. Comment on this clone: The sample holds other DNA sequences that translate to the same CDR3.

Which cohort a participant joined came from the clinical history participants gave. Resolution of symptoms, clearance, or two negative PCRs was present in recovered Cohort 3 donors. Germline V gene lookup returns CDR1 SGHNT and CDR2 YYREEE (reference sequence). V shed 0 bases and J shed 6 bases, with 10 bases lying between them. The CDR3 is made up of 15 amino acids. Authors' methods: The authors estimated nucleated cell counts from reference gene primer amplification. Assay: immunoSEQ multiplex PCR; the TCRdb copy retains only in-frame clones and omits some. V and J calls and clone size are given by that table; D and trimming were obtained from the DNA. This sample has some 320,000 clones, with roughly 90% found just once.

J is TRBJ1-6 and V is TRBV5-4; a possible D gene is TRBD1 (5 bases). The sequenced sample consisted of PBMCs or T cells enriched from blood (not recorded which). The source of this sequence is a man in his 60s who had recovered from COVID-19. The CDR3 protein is CASSLGQGSNSPLHF. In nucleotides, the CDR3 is TGTGCCAGCAGCTTGGGGCAGGGTAGTAATTCACCCCTCCACTTT.